What follows are 30 T cell receptor beta chains derived from one specimen sequenced in a study of blood T cell repertoires in COVID-19. The data were produced by immunoSEQ multiplex PCR, yet TCRdb's version contains in-frame clones alone and is incomplete. The data show some 120,000 clones, about 80% seen once. Sequenced material: peripheral blood. These receptors all stem from a human donor in a cohort sampled during active COVID-19.

This chain uses TRBV5-8 with TRBJ1-2, with D unresolved. Germline V gives CDR1 SGHTS, CDR2 YDEGEE. The V gene lost 1 base and the J gene lost 3 bases, with 7 bases spanning the gap. This CDR3 has 13 residues. This chain's CDR3 is CASSLTAYYGYTF. The CDR3 DNA follows: TGTGCCAGCAGCTTGACAGCCTACTATGGCTACACCTTC.

The V gene is TRBV18, the J gene TRBJ2-7, with no clear D. This CDR3 comprises 14 residues. The germline gives CDR1 KGHSH, CDR2 LQKENI. Trimming removed 0 bases at V and 1 base at J, with 7 bases between. CDR3 DNA sequence: TGTGCCAGCTCACCACCTAGTGAGTCCTACGAGCAGTACTTC. Protein sequence: CASSPPSESYEQYF.

The rearrangement links TRBV5-1 to TRBJ1-1; TRBD1 agrees at 8 bases. Germline CDR1 SGHRS, CDR2 YFSETQ. This CDR3 region has 13 residues. The junction had 1 base not matched to a gene; V was cut back by 1 base and J by 5 bases. The CDR3 DNA reads TGCGCCAGCAGCTTGCAGGGGGCAACTGAAGCTTTCTTT. It translates to CASSLQGATEAFF.

This clone appeared a single time. The chain couples TRBV5-4 to TRBJ2-1; TRBD2 matches 8 bases. Germline V gene lookup returns CDR1 SGHNT and CDR2 YYREEE (reference sequence). V dropped 0 bases and J dropped 4; count of bases not matched to a gene: 3. The length of the CDR3 is 15 residues. DNA for the CDR3: TGTGCCAGCAGCTTGGCCGAGCGGGGGTACAATGAGCAGTTCTTC. It yields the protein CASSLAERGYNEQFF. Variable domain in full (rest from reference TRBV5-4 and TRBJ2-1): ETGVTQSPTHLIKTRGQQVTLRCSSQSGHNTVSWYQQALGQGPQFIFQYYREEENGRGNFPPRFSGLQFPNYSSELNVNALELDDSALYLCASSLAERGYNEQFFGPGTRLTVL.

The rearrangement links TRBV12-2 to TRBJ2-7; TRBD1 is the table's D call, not checked against the DNA. TRBV12-2 is classified as a pseudogene. The CDR3 totals 14 residues. This chain's CDR3 is CASRYRQSSYEQYF. The CDR3 DNA is TGTGCAAGTCGCTACAGACAGAGCTCCTACGAGCAGTACTTC.

V is TRBV5-6 and J is TRBJ1-4, with TRBD1 matching 10 bases. The CDR3 sequence is 14 residues long. After removal of 4 bases from V and 7 bases from J, the junction contained 4 bases not matched to a gene. Germline-derived CDR1 and CDR2 are SGHDT and YYEEEE. CDR3 sequence: CASSVGTGVEKLFF. The CDR3 nucleotides read TGTGCCAGCAGCGTCGGGACAGGGGTTGAAAAACTGTTTTTT.

This chain links TRBV19 with TRBJ1-2; possibly TRBD1 for D (6 bases). The CDR3 has 15 amino acids. CDR1 LNHDA and CDR2 SQIVND come from the germline V gene (reference sequence). Trimming shortened V by 6 bases and J by 7 bases, and 21 bases separated the two germline ends. The CDR3 nucleotides read TGTGCCAGTAGCACGAAAGTCCGGGACATGGGTGGCTACACCTTC. Translation gives CASSTKVRDMGGYTF.

V is TRBV4-3 and J is TRBJ2-7; 10 bases fit TRBD1. The CDR3 totals 15 residues. CDR1 LGHNA and CDR2 YSLEER come from the germline V gene. V gave up 6 bases and J gave up 4 bases; unmatched junction bases: 9. The CDR3 reads CASRFSGTGEYEQYF. CDR3 bases: TGCGCCAGCAGATTTTCCGGGACAGGGGAATACGAGCAGTACTTC.

The chain carries TRBV19 and TRBJ1-2; weak D call: TRBD1 (6 bases). The CDR3 totals 13 residues. Germline assignment: CDR1 LNHDA and CDR2 SQIVND (reference sequence). Trimming cost V 8 bases and J 2 bases, with 12 bases left between them. DNA for the CDR3: TGTGCCAGTTCCTCCGACAGGAACTATGGCTACACCTTC. Encoded protein: CASSSDRNYGYTF.

This clone came up a few times. The chain is built from TRBV7-2 and TRBJ2-7; TRBD1 aligns across 8 bases. V shed 1 base and J 1 base; nucleotides not matched to a gene: 9. Germline V lookup: CDR1 SGHTA, CDR2 FQGNSA. This CDR3 is built from 17 residues. Here the CDR3 DNA reads TGTGCCAGCAGCTTAGGGTACCTGGGACAGGCTTCCTACGAGCAGTACTTC. Encoded protein: CASSLGYLGQASYEQYF.

The V gene is TRBV7-2, the J gene TRBJ1-4, with 8 bases lining up with TRBD1. The ends lost 0 bases at V and 7 bases at J; junction bases unmatched: 4. This CDR3 comprises 15 residues. Germline V CDR1 and CDR2: SGHTA, FQGNSA. DNA for the CDR3: TGTGCCAGCAGCTTAGCCGACAGGGGCAGTGAAAAACTGTTTTTT. This encodes CASSLADRGSEKLFF.

The CDR3 is CASSPSGGGETQYF. The DNA for the CDR3 is TGTGCCAGCAGCCCCTCCGGGGGAGGAGAGACCCAGTACTTC. This chain connects TRBV7-3 to TRBJ2-5; tentatively, D is TRBD2 (6 bases). V lost 5 bases, J lost 4 bases, and 14 bases lay in between. Germline V CDR1 and CDR2: SGHTA, FQGTGA. This CDR3 region has 14 residues.

The chain employs TRBV2 and TRBJ1-4; no clear D. The CDR3 extends over 13 amino acids. V lost 4 bases and J lost 8, with 11 bases in between. Germline V CDR1 and CDR2: SNHLY, FYNNEI. The CDR3 sequence: CASSGPEVEKLFF. In DNA form, the CDR3 reads TGTGCCAGCAGTGGACCAGAGGTCGAAAAACTGTTTTTT.

CDR3 bases: TGTGCCAGCACCCCCCCCGTCCCCCGGGAATCACCCCTCCACTTT. Its protein is CASTPPVPRESPLHF. This chain joins TRBV28 and TRBJ1-6, with no clear D. CDR1 is MDHEN, CDR2 SYDVKM, per germline. The CDR3 extends over 15 amino acids. With 7 bases removed from V and 10 bases from J, the gap between germline ends came to 20 bases.

The chain joins TRBV18 to TRBJ2-1, with 9 positions matching TRBD1. The CDR3 loop spans 14 amino acids. The V gene's germline CDR1 is KGHSH and CDR2 LQKENI. Losses at the gene ends were 0 bases for V and 7 bases for J; bases not matched to a gene: 1. CDR3 nucleotides: TGTGCCAGCTCACCACCCGGGACAGGGAATGAGCAGTTCTTC. As protein: CASSPPGTGNEQFF. Looking up the rest from reference TRBV18 and TRBJ2-1 gives the full variable domain: NAGVMQNPRHLVRRRGQEARLRCSPMKGHSHVYWYRQLPEEGLKFMVYLQKENIIDESGMPKERFSAEFPKEGPSILRIQQVVRGDSAAYFCASSPPGTGNEQFFGPGTRLTVL.

This clone was counted between two and nine times. This sequence joins TRBV14 and TRBJ1-2; 9 bases are a match to TRBD1. The CDR3 runs to 14 residues. V trimming: 6 bases; J trimming: 9 bases; junction bases outside the gene matches: 11. The germline CDR1 and CDR2 sequences are SGHDN and FVKESK. For the CDR3, the DNA is TGTGCCAGCAGGGGACAGGGCCCATCTACCAGCTACACCTTC. Its translation is CASRGQGPSTSYTF.

The V and J genes are TRBV7-2 and TRBJ2-5; TRBD1 matches 7 bases. CDR3 size: 14 residues. Looked up from germline, CDR1 is SGHTA and CDR2 is FQGNSA. V lost 5 bases, J lost 2 bases, and 5 bases stayed unmatched. The CDR3 sequence: CASSPSGQQETQYF. In DNA form, the CDR3 reads TGTGCCAGCAGCCCCTCGGGACAGCAAGAGACCCAGTACTTC.

The rearrangement uses TRBV6-2 or TRBV6-3 and TRBJ2-7; 8 nucleotides align to TRBD1. Trimming cost V 2 bases and J 2 bases; bases outside gene matches: 8. The length of the CDR3 is 16 residues. Germline lookup yields CDR1 MNHEY and CDR2 SVGEGT. The CDR3 sequence is CASSYVIGQGTYEQYF. The DNA for the CDR3 is TGTGCCAGCAGTTACGTAATCGGACAGGGAACCTACGAGCAGTACTTC.

V is TRBV7-9 and J is TRBJ1-4; D might be TRBD1 (5 bases). The ends were cut back, 2 bases at V and 2 bases at J, with 9 bases in the middle. This CDR3 region has 15 residues. Per the germline V gene, CDR1 is SEHNR and CDR2 is FQNEAQ (reference sequence). The CDR3 protein is CASSLPGMTNEKLFF. The CDR3 nucleotides are TGTGCCAGCAGCTTACCAGGGATGACTAATGAAAAACTGTTTTTT.

J is TRBJ1-1 and V is TRBV7-2; D might be TRBD1 (5 bases). V lost 2 bases and J 1 base, leaving 11 bases between the germline ends. CDR3 size: 15 residues. Germline V gene data show CDR1 as SGHTA and CDR2 as FQGNSA. The DNA for the CDR3 is TGTGCCAGCAGCTTATTAGGGGTAGAGAACACTGAAGCTTTCTTT. It translates to CASSLLGVENTEAFF.

The rearrangement joins TRBV7-2 to TRBJ2-7; 7 bases map to TRBD2. Germline V gene lookup returns CDR1 SGHTA and CDR2 FQGNSA. V was pared by 2 bases and J by 6 bases, with 10 bases of the junction left unmatched. The length of the CDR3 is 15 residues. CDR3 sequence (DNA): TGTGCCAGCAGCTTATCTCGGGCGGGAGTGTCCGAGCAGTACTTC. Translated: CASSLSRAGVSEQYF. Combining the CDR3 with reference TRBV7-2 and TRBJ2-7 gives the whole variable domain GAGVSQSPSNKVTEKGKDVELRCDPISGHTALYWYRQSLGQGLEFLIYFQGNSAPDKSGLPSDRFSAERTGGSVSTLTIQRTQQEDSAVYLCASSLSRAGVSEQYFGPGTRLTVT.

The gene calls are TRBV6-5 and TRBJ2-3; D ambiguous. Trimming pared 8 bases from V and 0 bases from J, leaving 9 bases between. Germline assignment: CDR1 MNHEY and CDR2 SVGAGI. The CDR3 sequence is 13 residues long. The CDR3 DNA sequence: TGTGCCAGCGCCAGAGGAAGCACAGATACGCAGTATTTT. Amino acid sequence: CASARGSTDTQYF.

V is TRBV6-2 or TRBV6-3 and J is TRBJ2-5, with TRBD2 identical over 9 bases. This CDR3 contains 18 residues. V trimming: 2 bases; J trimming: 5 bases; junction bases outside the gene matches: 15. Germline V CDR1 and CDR2: MNHEY, SVGEGT. CDR3 region: CASSYPNSGSPRGETQYF. CDR3 in DNA: TGTGCCAGCAGTTACCCCAATAGCGGGAGTCCCCGGGGCGAGACCCAGTACTTC.

CDR3 in DNA: TGCAGCGTTGGTGGCGGGAGTCACCAAGAGACCCAGTACTTC. Its translation is CSVGGGSHQETQYF. V gene TRBV29-1 combines with J gene TRBJ2-5, with 7 bases that match TRBD2. Trimming at V came to 4 bases and at J to 0 bases, leaving 5 bases not matched to a gene. CDR1 and CDR2 from the germline V gene are SQVTM and ANQGSEA. The CDR3 has 14 amino acids.

The chain couples TRBV25-1 to TRBJ1-2; 7 bases align to TRBD1. This CDR3 comprises 14 residues. The V gene end was trimmed by 4 bases and the J gene end by 1 base; junction bases not matched to a gene: 3. CDR1 and CDR2 from the germline V gene are MGHDK and SYGVNS. The CDR3 coding sequence is TGTGCCAGCAGTGGGACAGGTTATAACTATGGCTACACCTTC. Translated: CASSGTGYNYGYTF.

CDR3 loop: CASSLDRGQPQHF. DNA of the CDR3: TGCGCCAGCAGCCTGGACAGGGGTCAGCCCCAGCATTTT. This chain links TRBV4-3 with TRBJ1-5, with TRBD1 matching 9 bases. V lost 4 bases to trimming and J lost 6 bases; unmatched junction nucleotides: 1. The CDR3 consists of 13 residues. CDR1 and CDR2 from the germline V gene are LGHNA and YSLEER.

This chain joins TRBV5-8 and TRBJ1-6, with D unresolved. V shed 0 bases and J shed 3 bases, with 10 bases lying between them. CDR3 length equals 16 residues. Germline CDR1 SGHTS, CDR2 YDEGEE. The CDR3 region has the DNA TGTGCCAGCAGCTTGGTGGCCGGGAGCTATAATTCACCCCTCCACTTT. It yields the protein CASSLVAGSYNSPLHF.

The CDR3, as DNA: TGTGCCAGCAGTTTCTCCACGAGCCACGAGCAGTACTTC. This encodes CASSFSTSHEQYF. This sequence joins TRBV6-5 and TRBJ2-7; D gene uncertain. Trimming took off 4 bases at V and 5 bases at J, with 12 bases between the two ends. CDR1 MNHEY and CDR2 SVGAGI come from the germline V gene. The CDR3 runs to 13 residues.

The chain carries TRBV18 and TRBJ2-1; D not certain. The CDR3 loop spans 13 amino acids. The germline CDR1 and CDR2 sequences are KGHSH and LQKENI. Trimming took off 8 bases at V and 7 bases at J, with 15 bases between the two ends. The CDR3 sequence: CASPRGVGNEQFF. The CDR3 DNA reads as TGTGCCAGCCCTAGAGGCGTCGGGAATGAGCAGTTCTTC.

The rearrangement uses TRBV5-1 and TRBJ2-5; D may be TRBD1 (6 bases). Trimming removed 3 bases at V and 5 bases at J, with 17 bases between. This CDR3 has 15 amino acids. Germline CDR1 SGHRS, CDR2 YFSETQ. In nucleotides, the CDR3 is TGCGCCAGCAGCTCCCCTCAGGGGAAGTGGGAGACCCAGTACTTC. It is translated as CASSSPQGKWETQYF.